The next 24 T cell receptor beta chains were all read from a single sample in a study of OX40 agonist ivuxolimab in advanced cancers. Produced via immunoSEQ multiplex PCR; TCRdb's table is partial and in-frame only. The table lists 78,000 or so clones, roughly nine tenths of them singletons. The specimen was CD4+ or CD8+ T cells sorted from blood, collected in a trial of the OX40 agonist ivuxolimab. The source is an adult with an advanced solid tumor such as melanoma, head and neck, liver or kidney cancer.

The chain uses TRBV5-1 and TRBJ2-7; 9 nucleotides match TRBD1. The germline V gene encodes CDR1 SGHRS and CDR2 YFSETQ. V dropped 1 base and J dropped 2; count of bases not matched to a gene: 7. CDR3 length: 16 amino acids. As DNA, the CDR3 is TGCGCCAGCAGCTTGTCCTCACAGGGGGCCGCCTACGAGCAGTACTTC. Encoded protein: CASSLSSQGAAYEQYF.

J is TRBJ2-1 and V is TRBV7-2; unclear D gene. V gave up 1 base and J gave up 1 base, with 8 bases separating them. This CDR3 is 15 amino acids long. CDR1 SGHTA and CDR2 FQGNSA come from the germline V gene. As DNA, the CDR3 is TGTGCCAGCAGCTTAGTGGCAGGATCCTACAATGAGCAGTTCTTC. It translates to CASSLVAGSYNEQFF.

CDR3 DNA sequence: TGCGCCAGCAGCTTGGTTCGGCTCTCGAGCTCCCGGAACACTGAAGCTTTCTTT. It is translated as CASSLVRLSSSRNTEAFF. V is TRBV5-1 and J is TRBJ1-1; D not resolved. From germline, CDR1 is SGHRS and CDR2 YFSETQ. The CDR3 has 18 amino acids. Trimming removed 0 bases from V and 1 base from J, with 19 bases in between.

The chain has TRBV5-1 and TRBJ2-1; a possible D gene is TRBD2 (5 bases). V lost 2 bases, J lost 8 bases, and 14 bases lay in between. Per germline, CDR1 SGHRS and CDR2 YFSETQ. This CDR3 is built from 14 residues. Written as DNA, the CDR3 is TGCGCCAGCAGCTTCGGCGCCTTGAGGGATGAGCAGTTCTTC. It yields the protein CASSFGALRDEQFF. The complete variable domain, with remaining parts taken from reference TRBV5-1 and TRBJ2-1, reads KAGVTQTPRYLIKTRGQQVTLSCSPISGHRSVSWYQQTPGQGLQFLFEYFSETQRNKGNFPGRFSGRQFSNSRSEMNVSTLELGDSALYLCASSFGALRDEQFFGPGTRLTVL.

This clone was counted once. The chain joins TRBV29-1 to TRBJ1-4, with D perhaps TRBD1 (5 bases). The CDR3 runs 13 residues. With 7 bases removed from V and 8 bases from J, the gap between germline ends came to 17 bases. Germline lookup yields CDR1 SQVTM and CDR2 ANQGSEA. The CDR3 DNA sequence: TGCAGCGCCGCGGGAGGGGTTGGGGAAAAACTGTTTTTT. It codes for CSAAGGVGEKLFF.

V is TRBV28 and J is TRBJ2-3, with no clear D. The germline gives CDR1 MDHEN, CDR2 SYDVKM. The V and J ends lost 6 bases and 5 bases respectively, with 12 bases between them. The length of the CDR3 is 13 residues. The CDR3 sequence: CASRTMAEDTQYF. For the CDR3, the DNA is TGTGCCAGCAGGACGATGGCCGAAGATACGCAGTATTTT.

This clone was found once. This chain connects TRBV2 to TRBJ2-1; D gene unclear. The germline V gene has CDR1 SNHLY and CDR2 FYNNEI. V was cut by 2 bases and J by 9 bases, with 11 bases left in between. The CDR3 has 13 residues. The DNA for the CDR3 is TGTGCCAGCAGTGAACAGGAGCGTCTTGAGCAGTTCTTC. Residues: CASSEQERLEQFF.

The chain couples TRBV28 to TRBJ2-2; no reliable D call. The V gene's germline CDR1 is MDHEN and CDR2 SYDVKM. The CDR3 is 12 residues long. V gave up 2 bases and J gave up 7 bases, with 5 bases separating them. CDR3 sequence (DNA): TGTGCCAGCAGTTTACCGGGCGGGGAGCTGTTTTTT. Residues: CASSLPGGELFF.

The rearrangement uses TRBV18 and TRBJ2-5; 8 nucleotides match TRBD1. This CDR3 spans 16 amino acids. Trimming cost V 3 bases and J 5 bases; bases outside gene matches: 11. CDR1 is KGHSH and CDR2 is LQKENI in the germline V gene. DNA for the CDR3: TGTGCCAGCTCACCTTTAGGACAGGGAAATTTGGAGACCCAGTACTTC. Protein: CASSPLGQGNLETQYF.

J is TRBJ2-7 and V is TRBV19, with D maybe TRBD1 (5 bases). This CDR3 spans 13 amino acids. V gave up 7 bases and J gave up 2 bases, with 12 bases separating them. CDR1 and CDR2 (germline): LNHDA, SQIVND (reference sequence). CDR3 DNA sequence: TGTGCCAGTAACAATCAGGGTGCCTACGAGCAGTACTTC. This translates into CASNNQGAYEQYF.

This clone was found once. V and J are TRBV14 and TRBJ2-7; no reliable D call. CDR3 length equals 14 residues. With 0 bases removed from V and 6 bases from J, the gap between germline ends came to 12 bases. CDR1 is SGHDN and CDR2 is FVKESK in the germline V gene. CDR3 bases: TGTGCCAGCAGCCAAGATGTCTGGGGTGGCGAGCAGTACTTC. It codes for CASSQDVWGGEQYF.

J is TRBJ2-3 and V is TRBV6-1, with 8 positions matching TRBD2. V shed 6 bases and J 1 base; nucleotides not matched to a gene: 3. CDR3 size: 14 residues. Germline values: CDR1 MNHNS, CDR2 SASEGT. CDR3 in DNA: TGTGCCAGCAGCACAGCGGGGGGCACAGATACGCAGTATTTT. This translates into CASSTAGGTDTQYF.

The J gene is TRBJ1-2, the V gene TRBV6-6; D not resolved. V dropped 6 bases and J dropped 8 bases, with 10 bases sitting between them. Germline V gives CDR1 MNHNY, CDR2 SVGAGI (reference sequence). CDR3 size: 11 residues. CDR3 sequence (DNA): TGTGCCAGCAGGGAGGGAGGAGGCTACACCTTC. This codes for CASREGGGYTF.

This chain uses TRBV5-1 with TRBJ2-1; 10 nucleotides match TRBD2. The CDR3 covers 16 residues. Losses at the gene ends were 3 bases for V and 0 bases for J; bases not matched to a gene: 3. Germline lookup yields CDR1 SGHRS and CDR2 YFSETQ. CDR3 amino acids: CASSSGTSASYNEQFF. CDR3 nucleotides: TGCGCCAGCAGCTCCGGGACTAGCGCCTCCTACAATGAGCAGTTCTTC.

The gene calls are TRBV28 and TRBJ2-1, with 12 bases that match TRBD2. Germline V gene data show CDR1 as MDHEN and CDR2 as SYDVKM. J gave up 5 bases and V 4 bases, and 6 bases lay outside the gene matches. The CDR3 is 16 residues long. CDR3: CASSSASGGAHNEQFF. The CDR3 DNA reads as TGTGCCAGCAGTTCCGCTAGCGGGGGGGCCCACAATGAGCAGTTCTTC.

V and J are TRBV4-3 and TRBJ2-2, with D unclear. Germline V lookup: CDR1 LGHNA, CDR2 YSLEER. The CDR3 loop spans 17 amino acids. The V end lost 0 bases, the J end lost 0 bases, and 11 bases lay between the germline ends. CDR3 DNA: TGCGCCAGCAGCCAAGATGTGAGAGTGGCGAACACCGGGGAGCTGTTTTTT. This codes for CASSQDVRVANTGELFF.

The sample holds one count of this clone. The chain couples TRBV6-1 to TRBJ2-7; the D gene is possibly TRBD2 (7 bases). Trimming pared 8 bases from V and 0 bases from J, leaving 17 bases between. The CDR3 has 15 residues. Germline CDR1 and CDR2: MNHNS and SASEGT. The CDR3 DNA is TGTGCCAGCGGGAGTGGGGGGGACAACTCCTACGAGCAGTACTTC. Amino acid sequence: CASGSGGDNSYEQYF.

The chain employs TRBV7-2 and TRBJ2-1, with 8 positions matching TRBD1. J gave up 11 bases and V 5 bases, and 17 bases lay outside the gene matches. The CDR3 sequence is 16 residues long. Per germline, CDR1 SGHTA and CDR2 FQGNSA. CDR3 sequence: CASSREDRVGSMKQFF. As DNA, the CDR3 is TGTGCCAGCAGCCGCGAGGACAGGGTGGGGTCGATGAAGCAGTTCTTC.

The CDR3 loop is CASSPETPTNYGYTF. DNA of the CDR3: TGCGCCAGCAGCCCCGAGACACCCACTAACTATGGCTACACCTTC. This rearrangement joins TRBV5-1 to TRBJ1-2; D is ambiguous. This CDR3 comprises 15 residues. V was clipped by 4 bases and J by 0 bases, with 13 bases between them. Germline CDR1 SGHRS, CDR2 YFSETQ.

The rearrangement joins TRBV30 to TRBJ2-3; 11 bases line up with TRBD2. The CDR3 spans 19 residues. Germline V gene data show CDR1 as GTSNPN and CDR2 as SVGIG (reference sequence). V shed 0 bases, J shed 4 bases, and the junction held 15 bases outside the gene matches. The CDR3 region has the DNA TGTGCCTGGAGTGTCGTTAGGCTAGCGGGAGGTATGCGCGCAGATACGCAGTATTTT. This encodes CAWSVVRLAGGMRADTQYF. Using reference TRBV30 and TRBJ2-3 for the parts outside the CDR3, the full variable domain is SQTIHQWPATLVQPVGSPLSLECTVEGTSNPNLYWYRQAAGRGLQLLFYSVGIGQISSEVPQNLSASRPQDRQFILSSKKLLLSDSGFYLCAWSVVRLAGGMRADTQYFGPGTRLTVL.

CDR3 sequence reads: CASSMTRDTGELFF. The CDR3 nucleotides are TGTGCCAGCAGTATGACTAGGGACACCGGGGAGCTGTTTTTT. The rearrangement links TRBV2 to TRBJ2-2; possible D gene TRBD2, 6 bases. The germline gives CDR1 SNHLY, CDR2 FYNNEI. The CDR3 spans 14 residues. V was shortened by 5 bases and J by 3 bases, with 10 bases between the two germline ends.

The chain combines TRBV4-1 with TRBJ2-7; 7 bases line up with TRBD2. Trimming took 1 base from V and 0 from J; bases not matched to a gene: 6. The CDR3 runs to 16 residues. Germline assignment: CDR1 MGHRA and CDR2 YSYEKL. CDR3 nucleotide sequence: TGCGCCAGCAGCCAAGCCCTAGCGGCGAGCTCCTACGAGCAGTACTTC. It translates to CASSQALAASSYEQYF.

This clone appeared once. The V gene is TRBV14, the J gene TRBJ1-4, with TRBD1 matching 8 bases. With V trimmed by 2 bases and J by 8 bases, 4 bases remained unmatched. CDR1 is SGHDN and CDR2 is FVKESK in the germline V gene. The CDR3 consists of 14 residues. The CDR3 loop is CASSQRTGREKLFF. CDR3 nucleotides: TGTGCCAGCAGCCAAAGGACAGGGAGGGAAAAACTGTTTTTT.

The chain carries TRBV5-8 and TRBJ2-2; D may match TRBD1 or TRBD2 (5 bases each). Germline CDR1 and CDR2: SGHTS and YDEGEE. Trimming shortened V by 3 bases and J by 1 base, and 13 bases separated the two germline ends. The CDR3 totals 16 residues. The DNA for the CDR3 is TGTGCCAGCAGCTCTCGGGGACCTTTGAACACCGGGGAGCTGTTTTTT. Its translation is CASSSRGPLNTGELFF.